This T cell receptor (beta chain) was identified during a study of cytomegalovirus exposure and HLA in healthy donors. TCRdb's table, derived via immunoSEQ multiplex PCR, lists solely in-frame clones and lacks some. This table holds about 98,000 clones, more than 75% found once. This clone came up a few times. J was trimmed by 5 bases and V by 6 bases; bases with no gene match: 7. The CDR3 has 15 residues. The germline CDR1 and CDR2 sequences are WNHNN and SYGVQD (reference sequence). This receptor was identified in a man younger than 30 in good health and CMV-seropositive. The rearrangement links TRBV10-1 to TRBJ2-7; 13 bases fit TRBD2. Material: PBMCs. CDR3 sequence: CASSATSGRADEQYF. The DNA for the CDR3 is TGCGCCAGCAGCGCTACTAGCGGGAGGGCCGACGAGCAGTACTTC.